This section outlines one T cell receptor (beta chain) sequence together with its context. Its antigen is unidentified. The germline CDR1 and CDR2 sequences are DFQATT and SNEGSKA (reference sequence). V lost 3 bases to trimming and J lost 5 bases; unmatched junction nucleotides: 4. This CDR3 contains 14 residues. The sample comes from a study of T-cell reconstitution after alpha-beta-depleted transplantation in children. Study-wide findings and caveats: It was surviving recipient T cells and thymic progenitors that gave some patients high TCRbeta diversity at day 60. Newly made T cells mostly supplied T-cell counts and diversity one year after transplant. It was reported that alpha-beta T cells came from several hundred expanded graft clones (about two months after transplant).

Unique molecular identifiers tagged the TCRbeta library. One entry per CDR3 protein results from TCRdb running MiXCR on the PCR reads. This table has a few hundred thousand distinct CDR3 sequences, approximately 42% appearing once. The chain employs TRBV20-1 and TRBJ2-7; TRBD2 matches 13 bases. The TCR comes from a girl aged 2-10 years with aplastic anemia, due to receive a stem cell transplant. The source material was PBMCs, sampled before TCRalphabeta/CD19-depleted stem cell transplant. The CDR3 bases are TGCAGTGCTAGGGGACTAGCGGGATTGCACGAGCAGTACTTC. Translating gives CSARGLAGLHEQYF.